This entry lists 9 T cell receptor beta chains sequenced from one sample in a study of CD8 T cells in Susac syndrome. RNA, at about 0.5 to 1 ug, was reverse transcribed with random hexamers. One entry per CDR3 protein, called by TCRdb with MiXCR from the immunoSEQ multiplex PCR reads. This sample has 100,000 to 150,000 distinct CDR3 sequences, with under 96% found just once. The sample taken for sequencing was CD4+ T cells from PBMCs. These receptors were taken from a human donor with Susac syndrome.

CDR3 sequence: CASRGTGGNQPQHF. CDR3 DNA: TGTGCCAGCAGGGGGACAGGGGGCAATCAGCCCCAGCATTTT. This chain links TRBV28 with TRBJ1-5, with 10 bases matching TRBD1. The germline gives CDR1 MDHEN, CDR2 SYDVKM. V trimming: 6 bases; J trimming: 2 bases; junction bases outside the gene matches: 1. This CDR3 spans 14 amino acids.

The V call is TRBV11-3, the J call TRBJ2-7, with 7 bases identical to TRBD1. The ends lost 4 bases at V and 1 base at J; junction bases unmatched: 4. This CDR3 is 14 amino acids long. Germline V lookup: CDR1 SGHNT, CDR2 YENEEA. CDR3 DNA: TGTGCCAGCAGCTCAGGGGGACCTTCCTACGAGCAGTACTTC. This codes for CASSSGGPSYEQYF.

The V and J genes are TRBV29-1 and TRBJ1-1; no reliable D call. Trimming left V 4 bases short and J 1 base short, with 4 bases between. Germline assignment: CDR1 SQVTM and CDR2 ANQGSEA. This CDR3 comprises 11 residues. In DNA form, the CDR3 reads TGCAGCGTTGCTAGGAACACTGAAGCTTTCTTT. It encodes CSVARNTEAFF.

The V call is TRBV29-1, the J call TRBJ1-2; tentative D call: TRBD1 (6 bases). CDR3 length: 14 residues. V lost 1 base and J 4 bases, leaving 13 bases between the germline ends. Germline CDR1 SQVTM, CDR2 ANQGSEA. In DNA, the CDR3 is TGCAGCGTTGAAGGGACAGCCATCCCCTATGGCTACACCTTC. This translates into CSVEGTAIPYGYTF.

The rearrangement uses TRBV2 and TRBJ2-1; D remains ambiguous. V was clipped by 8 bases and J by 0 bases, with 8 bases between them. Germline assignment: CDR1 SNHLY and CDR2 FYNNEI. This CDR3 is 13 amino acids long. The CDR3 nucleotides read TGTGCCAGCCCGGGCGCCTCCTACAATGAGCAGTTCTTC. Translating gives CASPGASYNEQFF.

J is TRBJ2-5 and V is TRBV5-4; 8 bases are a match to TRBD1. There are 15 residues in the CDR3. V shed 3 bases and J 4 bases; nucleotides not matched to a gene: 8. Germline V gene sequence: CDR1 SGHNT, CDR2 YYREEE (reference sequence). The CDR3 coding sequence is TGTGCCAGCAGCTCCTCAGGGGGCAACGGAGAGACCCAGTACTTC. It specifies CASSSSGGNGETQYF.

CDR3 nucleotide sequence: TGTGCCACCAGCAGAGTAGAGGGGGGCACAGATACGCAGTATTTT. It codes for CATSRVEGGTDTQYF. The genes are TRBV15 and TRBJ2-3; the D gene is possibly TRBD1 (6 bases). Trimming shortened V by 1 base and J by 1 base, and 9 bases separated the two germline ends. The germline V gene has CDR1 LNHNV and CDR2 YYDKDF (reference sequence). The CDR3 totals 15 residues.

This chain joins TRBV5-1 and TRBJ1-1; 9 bases match TRBD1. Germline CDR1 and CDR2: SGHRS and YFSETQ. The trim removed 4 bases at V and 4 bases at J, leaving 5 bases unmatched. The CDR3 covers 14 residues. DNA for the CDR3: TGCGCCAGCAGCGCCCAGACAGGGGGCACTGAAGCTTTCTTT. Its protein product is CASSAQTGGTEAFF.

This chain connects TRBV12-3 or TRBV12-4 to TRBJ1-1, with 8 bases matching TRBD1. CDR3 length: 14 amino acids. Trimming at V came to 5 bases and at J to 5 bases, leaving 7 bases not matched to a gene. The CDR3, as DNA: TGTGCCAGCAGTCCGCCACAGGGGGGGACTGAAGCTTTCTTT. It yields the protein CASSPPQGGTEAFF.